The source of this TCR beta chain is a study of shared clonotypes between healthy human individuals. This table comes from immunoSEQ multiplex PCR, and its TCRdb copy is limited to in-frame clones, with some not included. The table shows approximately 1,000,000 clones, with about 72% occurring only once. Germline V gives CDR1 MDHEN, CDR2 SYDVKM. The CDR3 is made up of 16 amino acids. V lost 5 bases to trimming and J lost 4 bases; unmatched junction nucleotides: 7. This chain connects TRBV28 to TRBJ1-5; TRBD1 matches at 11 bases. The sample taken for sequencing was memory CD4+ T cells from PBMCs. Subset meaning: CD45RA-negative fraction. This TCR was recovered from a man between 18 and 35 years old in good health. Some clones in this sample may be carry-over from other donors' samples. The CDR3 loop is CASSPRDRGNNQPQHF. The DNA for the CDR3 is TGTGCCAGCAGTCCCCGGGACAGGGGGAATAATCAGCCCCAGCATTTT.